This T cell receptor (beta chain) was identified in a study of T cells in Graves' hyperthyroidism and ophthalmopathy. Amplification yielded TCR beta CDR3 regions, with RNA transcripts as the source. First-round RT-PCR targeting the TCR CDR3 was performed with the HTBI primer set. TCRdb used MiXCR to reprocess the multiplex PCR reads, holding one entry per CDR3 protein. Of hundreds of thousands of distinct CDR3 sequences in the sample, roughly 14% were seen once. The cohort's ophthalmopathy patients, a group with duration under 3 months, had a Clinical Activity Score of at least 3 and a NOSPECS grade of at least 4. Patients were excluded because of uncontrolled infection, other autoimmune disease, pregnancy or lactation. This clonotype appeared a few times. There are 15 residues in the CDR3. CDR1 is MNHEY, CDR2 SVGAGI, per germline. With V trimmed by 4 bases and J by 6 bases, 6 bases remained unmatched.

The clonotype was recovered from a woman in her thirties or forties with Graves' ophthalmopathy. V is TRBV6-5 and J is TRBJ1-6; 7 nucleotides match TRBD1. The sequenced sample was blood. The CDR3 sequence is CASSLQGYPNSPLHF. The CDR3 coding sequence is TGTGCCAGCAGTTTACAGGGGTACCCTAATTCACCCCTCCACTTT.